This T cell receptor (beta chain) was identified in a study of blood T cells in healthy people across ages. Sample-barcoded 5' priming and a J-beta primer mix drove a second PCR of about 6 to 11 cycles. TCRdb reanalysed the 5' RACE reads using MiXCR and keeps one entry per CDR3 protein. Of roughly 1,000,000 distinct CDR3 sequences listed, 20% to 25% are singletons. This clonotype was detected a few times. V lost 7 bases and J lost 2, with 14 bases in between. CDR3 length: 15 amino acids. The sample was also reused in another study, on T cells of mothers and their children. That paper notes: Each child gave approximately 2.8 million TCR beta CDR3 reads (each mother, over 8.5 million). Related mother-child pairs shared slightly more overlap than unrelated pairs, but the difference was non-significant. There was no detection of any persistent microchimeric T cell clones.

The receptor's source is a girl aged 2-15 years in good health. This rearrangement joins TRBV12-3 or TRBV12-4 to TRBJ2-2; no firm D call. Specimen: blood. The CDR3 DNA follows: TGTGCCAGCACCTTCGAGGAAGGAAACACCGGGGAGCTGTTTTTT. Translated: CASTFEEGNTGELFF.